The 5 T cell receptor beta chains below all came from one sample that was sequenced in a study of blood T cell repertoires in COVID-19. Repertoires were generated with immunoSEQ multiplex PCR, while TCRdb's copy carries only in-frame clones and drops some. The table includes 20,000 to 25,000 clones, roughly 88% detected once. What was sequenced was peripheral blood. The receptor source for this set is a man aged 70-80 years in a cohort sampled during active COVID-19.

For the CDR3, the DNA is TGTGCCAGCAGCTTACAAGGCGGGAGGACTGAAGCTTTCTTT. Its translation: CASSLQGGRTEAFF. The gene calls are TRBV7-2 and TRBJ1-1; D uncertain. CDR1 and CDR2 from the germline V gene are SGHTA and FQGNSA. Deletions cut 2 bases from V and 5 bases from J, with 12 bases between. The CDR3 covers 14 residues.

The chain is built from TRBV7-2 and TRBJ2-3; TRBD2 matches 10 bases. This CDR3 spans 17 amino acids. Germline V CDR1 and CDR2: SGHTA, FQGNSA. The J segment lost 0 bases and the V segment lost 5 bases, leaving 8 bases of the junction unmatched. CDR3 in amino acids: CASSTRKTSGSTDTQYF. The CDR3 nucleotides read TGTGCCAGCAGCACCCGGAAGACTAGCGGGAGCACAGATACGCAGTATTTT.

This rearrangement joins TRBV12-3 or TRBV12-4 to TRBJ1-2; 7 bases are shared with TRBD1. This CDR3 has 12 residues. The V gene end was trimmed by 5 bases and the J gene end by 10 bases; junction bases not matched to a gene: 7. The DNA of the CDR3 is TGTGCCAGCAGTCGTGCAGGGGGGCCCTACACCTTC. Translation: CASSRAGGPYTF.

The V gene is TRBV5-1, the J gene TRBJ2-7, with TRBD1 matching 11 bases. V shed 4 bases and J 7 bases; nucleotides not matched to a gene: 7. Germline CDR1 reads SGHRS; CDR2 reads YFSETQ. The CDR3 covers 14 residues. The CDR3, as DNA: TGCGCCAGCAGCCAGGGACAGGGGGTCGAAGAGCAGTACTTC. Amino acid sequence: CASSQGQGVEEQYF.

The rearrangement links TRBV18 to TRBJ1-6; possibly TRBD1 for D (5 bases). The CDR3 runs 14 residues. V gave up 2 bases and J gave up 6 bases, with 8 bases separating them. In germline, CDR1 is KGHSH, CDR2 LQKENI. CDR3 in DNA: TGTGCCAGCTCACCAGCCAGGGTTAATTCACCCCTCCACTTT. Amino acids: CASSPARVNSPLHF.